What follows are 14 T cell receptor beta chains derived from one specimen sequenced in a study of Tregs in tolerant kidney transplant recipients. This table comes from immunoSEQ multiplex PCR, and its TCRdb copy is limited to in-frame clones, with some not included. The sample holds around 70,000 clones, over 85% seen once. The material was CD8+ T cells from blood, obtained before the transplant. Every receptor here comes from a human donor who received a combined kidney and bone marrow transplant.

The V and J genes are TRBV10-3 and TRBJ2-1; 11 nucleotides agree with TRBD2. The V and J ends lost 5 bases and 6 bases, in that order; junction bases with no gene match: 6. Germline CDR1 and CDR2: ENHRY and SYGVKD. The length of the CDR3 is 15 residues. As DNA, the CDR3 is TGTGCCATCAGTCCGGGACTAGCGGACATCAATGAGCAGTTCTTC. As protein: CAISPGLADINEQFF.

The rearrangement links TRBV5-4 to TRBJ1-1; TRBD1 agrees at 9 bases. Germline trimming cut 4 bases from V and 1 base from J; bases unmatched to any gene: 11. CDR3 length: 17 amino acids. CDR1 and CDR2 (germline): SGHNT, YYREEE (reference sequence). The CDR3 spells CASSPVGTGSWNTEAFF. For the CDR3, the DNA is TGTGCCAGCAGCCCTGTCGGGACAGGGAGCTGGAACACTGAAGCTTTCTTT.

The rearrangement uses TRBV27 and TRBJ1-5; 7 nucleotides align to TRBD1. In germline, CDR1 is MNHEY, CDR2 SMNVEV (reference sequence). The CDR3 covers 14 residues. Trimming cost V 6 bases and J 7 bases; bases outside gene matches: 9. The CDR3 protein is CASSPAGQNQPQHF. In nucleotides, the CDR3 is TGTGCCAGCAGCCCCGCGGGACAGAACCAGCCCCAGCATTTT.

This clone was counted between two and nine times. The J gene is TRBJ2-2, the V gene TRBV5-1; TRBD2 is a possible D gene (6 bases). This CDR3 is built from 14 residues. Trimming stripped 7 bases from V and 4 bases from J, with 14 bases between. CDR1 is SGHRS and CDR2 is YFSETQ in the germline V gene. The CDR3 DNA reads TGCGCCAGCGAGGAGGGAAGGGGCACCGGGGAGCTGTTTTTT. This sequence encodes CASEEGRGTGELFF.

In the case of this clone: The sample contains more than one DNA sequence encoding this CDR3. DNA of the CDR3: TGTGCCAGCAGCCCCCTATCCTACGAGCAGTACTTC. The encoded protein is CASSPLSYEQYF. V is TRBV7-9 and J is TRBJ2-7; no definite D call. The CDR3 loop spans 12 amino acids. CDR1 SEHNR and CDR2 FQNEAQ come from the germline V gene (reference sequence). The ends were cut back, 5 bases at V and 1 base at J, with 6 bases in the middle.

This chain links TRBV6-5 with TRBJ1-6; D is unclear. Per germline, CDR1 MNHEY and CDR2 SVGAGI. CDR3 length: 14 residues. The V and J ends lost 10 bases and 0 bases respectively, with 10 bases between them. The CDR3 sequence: CATLRGSYNSPLHF. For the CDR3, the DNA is TGTGCCACGCTAAGAGGCTCCTATAATTCACCCCTCCACTTT.

CDR3 DNA sequence: TGTGCCACCAGCTACACAGATACGCAGTATTTT. Amino acid sequence: CATSYTDTQYF. This chain joins TRBV15 and TRBJ2-3; D ambiguous. The CDR3 totals 11 residues. In germline, CDR1 is LNHNV, CDR2 YYDKDF (reference sequence). V lost 5 bases to trimming and J lost 2 bases, with 2 bases between them. The variable domain in full, completed from reference TRBV15 and TRBJ2-3, reads DAMVIQNPRYQVTQFGKPVTLSCSQTLNHNVMYWYQQKSSQAPKLLFHYYDKDFNNEADTPDNFQSRRPNTSFCFLDIRSPGLGDTAMYLCATSYTDTQYFGPGTRLTVL.

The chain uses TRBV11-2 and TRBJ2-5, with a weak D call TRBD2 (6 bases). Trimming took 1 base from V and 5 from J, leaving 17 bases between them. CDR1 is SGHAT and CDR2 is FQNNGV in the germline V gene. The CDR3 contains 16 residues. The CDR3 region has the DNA TGTGCCAGCAGCTTAGGAGGCGCGGGGCGTTGGGAGACCCAGTACTTC. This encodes CASSLGGAGRWETQYF.

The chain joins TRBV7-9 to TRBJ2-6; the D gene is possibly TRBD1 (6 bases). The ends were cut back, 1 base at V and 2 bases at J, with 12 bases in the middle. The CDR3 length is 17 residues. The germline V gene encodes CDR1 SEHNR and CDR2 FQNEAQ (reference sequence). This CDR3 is CASSLGSPGAGANVLTF. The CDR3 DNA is TGTGCCAGCAGCTTAGGTAGCCCAGGGGCTGGGGCCAACGTCCTGACTTTC.

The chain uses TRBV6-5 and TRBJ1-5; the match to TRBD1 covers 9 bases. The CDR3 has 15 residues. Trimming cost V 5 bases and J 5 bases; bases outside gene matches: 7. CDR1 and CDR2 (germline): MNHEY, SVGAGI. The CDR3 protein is CASSTTGGRHQPQHF. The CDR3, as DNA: TGTGCCAGCAGTACGACAGGGGGGAGACATCAGCCCCAGCATTTT.

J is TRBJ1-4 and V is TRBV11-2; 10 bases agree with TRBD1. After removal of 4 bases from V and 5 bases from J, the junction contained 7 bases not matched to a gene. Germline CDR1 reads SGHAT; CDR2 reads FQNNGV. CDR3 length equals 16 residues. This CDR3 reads CASSSGQGWRNEKLFF. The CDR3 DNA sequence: TGTGCCAGCAGCTCGGGACAGGGGTGGAGGAATGAAAAACTGTTTTTT.

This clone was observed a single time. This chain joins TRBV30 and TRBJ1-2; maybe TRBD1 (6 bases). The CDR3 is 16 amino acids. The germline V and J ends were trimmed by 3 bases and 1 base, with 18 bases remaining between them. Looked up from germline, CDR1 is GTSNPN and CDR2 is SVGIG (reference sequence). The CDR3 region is CAWRGHQGQLNYGYTF. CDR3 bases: TGTGCCTGGAGGGGACACCAGGGTCAACTTAACTATGGCTACACCTTC.

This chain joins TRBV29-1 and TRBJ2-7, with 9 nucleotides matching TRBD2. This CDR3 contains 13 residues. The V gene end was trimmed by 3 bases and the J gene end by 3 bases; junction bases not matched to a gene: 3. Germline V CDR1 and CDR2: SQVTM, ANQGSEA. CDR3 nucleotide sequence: TGCAGCGTTGAGCTAGCGGGATACTACGAGCAGTACTTC. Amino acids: CSVELAGYYEQYF.

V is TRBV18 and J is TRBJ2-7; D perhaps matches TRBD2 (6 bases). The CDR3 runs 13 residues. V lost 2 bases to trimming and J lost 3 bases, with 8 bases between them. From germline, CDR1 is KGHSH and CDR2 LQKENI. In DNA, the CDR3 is TGTGCCAGCTCACCAGAGGAGGGCTACGAGCAGTACTTC. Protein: CASSPEEGYEQYF. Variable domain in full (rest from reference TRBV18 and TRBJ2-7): NAGVMQNPRHLVRRRGQEARLRCSPMKGHSHVYWYRQLPEEGLKFMVYLQKENIIDESGMPKERFSAEFPKEGPSILRIQQVVRGDSAAYFCASSPEEGYEQYFGPGTRLTVT.